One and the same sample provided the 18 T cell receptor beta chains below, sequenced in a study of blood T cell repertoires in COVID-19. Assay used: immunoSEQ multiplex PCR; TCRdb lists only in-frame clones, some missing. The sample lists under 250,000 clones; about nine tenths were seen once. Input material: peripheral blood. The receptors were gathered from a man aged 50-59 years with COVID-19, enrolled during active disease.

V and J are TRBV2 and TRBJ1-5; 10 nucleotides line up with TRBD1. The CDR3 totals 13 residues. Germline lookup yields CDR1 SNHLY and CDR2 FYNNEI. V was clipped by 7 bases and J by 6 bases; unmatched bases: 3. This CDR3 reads CASTGTGVQPQHF. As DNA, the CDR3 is TGTGCCAGCACCGGGACAGGGGTTCAGCCCCAGCATTTT.

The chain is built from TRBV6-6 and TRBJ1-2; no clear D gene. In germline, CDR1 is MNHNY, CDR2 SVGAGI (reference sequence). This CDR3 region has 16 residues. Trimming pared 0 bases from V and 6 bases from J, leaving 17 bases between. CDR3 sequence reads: CASSYSVGPLAHGYTF. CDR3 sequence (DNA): TGTGCCAGCAGTTACTCGGTCGGACCGCTAGCTCATGGCTACACCTTC.

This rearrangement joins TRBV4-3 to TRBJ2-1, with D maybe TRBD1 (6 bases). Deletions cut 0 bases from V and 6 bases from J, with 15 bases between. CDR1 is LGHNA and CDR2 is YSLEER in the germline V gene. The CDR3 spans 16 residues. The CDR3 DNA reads TGCGCCAGCAGCCAAGAGGGCAGGGGCTTCGCCAATGAGCAGTTCTTC. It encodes CASSQEGRGFANEQFF.

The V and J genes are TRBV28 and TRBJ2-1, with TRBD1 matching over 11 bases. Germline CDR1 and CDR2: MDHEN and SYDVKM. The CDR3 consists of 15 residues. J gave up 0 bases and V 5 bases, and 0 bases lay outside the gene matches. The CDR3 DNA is TGTGCCAGCAGTGGGACAGGGGGCTCCTACAATGAGCAGTTCTTC. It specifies CASSGTGGSYNEQFF.

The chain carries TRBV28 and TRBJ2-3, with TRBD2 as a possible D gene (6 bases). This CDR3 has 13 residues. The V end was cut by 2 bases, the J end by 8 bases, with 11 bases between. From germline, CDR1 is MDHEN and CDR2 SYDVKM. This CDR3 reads CASSLGVGGTQYF. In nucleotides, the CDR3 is TGTGCCAGCAGTTTAGGTGTGGGGGGTACGCAGTATTTT.

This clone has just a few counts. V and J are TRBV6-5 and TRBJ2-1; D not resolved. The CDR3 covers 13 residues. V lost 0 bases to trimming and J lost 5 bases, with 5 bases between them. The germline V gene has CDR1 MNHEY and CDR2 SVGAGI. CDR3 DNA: TGTGCCAGCAGTTACTCCCGGGACAATGAGCAGTTCTTC. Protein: CASSYSRDNEQFF.

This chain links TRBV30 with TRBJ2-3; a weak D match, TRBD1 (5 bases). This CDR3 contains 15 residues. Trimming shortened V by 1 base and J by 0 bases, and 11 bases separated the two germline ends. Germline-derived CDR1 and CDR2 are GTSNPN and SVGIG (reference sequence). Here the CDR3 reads CAWSAHRSSTDTQYF. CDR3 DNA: TGTGCCTGGAGTGCCCACAGGAGTAGCACAGATACGCAGTATTTT.

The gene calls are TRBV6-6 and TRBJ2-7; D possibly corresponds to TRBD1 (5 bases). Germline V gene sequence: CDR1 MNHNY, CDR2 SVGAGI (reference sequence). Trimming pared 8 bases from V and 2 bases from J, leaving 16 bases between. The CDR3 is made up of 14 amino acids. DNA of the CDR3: TGTGCCAGCTCAAGGGCACCAGGGCCCTACGAGCAGTACTTC. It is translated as CASSRAPGPYEQYF.

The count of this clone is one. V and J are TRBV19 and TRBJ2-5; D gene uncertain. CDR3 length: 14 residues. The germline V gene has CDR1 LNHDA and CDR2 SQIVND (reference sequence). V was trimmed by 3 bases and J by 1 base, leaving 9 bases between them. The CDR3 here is CASSIGSAQETQYF. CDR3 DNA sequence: TGTGCCAGTAGTATCGGGTCAGCCCAAGAGACCCAGTACTTC. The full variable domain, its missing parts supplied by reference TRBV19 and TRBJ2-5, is DGGITQSPKYLFRKEGQNVTLSCEQNLNHDAMYWYRQDPGQGLRLIYYSQIVNDFQKGDIAEGYSVSREKKESFPLTVTSAQKNPTAFYLCASSIGSAQETQYFGPGTRLLVL.

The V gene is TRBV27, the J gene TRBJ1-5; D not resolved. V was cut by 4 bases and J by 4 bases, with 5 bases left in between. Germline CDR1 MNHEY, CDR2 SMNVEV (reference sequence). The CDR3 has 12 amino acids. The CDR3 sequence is CASSSINQPQHF. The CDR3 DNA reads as TGTGCCAGCAGTTCCATTAATCAGCCCCAGCATTTT.

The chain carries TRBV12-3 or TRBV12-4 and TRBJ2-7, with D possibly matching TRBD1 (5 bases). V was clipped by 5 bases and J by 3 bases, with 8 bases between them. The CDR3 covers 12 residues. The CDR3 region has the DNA TGTGCCAGCAGTCCCGGACACTACGAGCAGTACTTC. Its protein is CASSPGHYEQYF.

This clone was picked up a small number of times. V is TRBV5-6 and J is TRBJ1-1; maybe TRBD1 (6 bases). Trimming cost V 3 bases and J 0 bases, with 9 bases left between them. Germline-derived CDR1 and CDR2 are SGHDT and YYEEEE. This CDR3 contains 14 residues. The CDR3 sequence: CASSSWDMNTEAFF. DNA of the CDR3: TGTGCCAGCAGCTCATGGGACATGAACACTGAAGCTTTCTTT.

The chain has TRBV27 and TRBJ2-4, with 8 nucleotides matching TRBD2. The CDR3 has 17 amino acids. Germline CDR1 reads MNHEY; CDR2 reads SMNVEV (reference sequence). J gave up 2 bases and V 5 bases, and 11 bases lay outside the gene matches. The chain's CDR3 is CASSTNRPGGPKNIQYF. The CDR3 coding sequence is TGTGCCAGCAGTACCAACAGGCCGGGGGGGCCCAAAAACATTCAGTACTTC.

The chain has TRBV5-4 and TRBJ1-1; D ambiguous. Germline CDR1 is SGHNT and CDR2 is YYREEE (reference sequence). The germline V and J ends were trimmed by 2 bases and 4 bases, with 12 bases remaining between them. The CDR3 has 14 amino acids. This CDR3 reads CASSFWAGSTEAFF. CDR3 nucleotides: TGTGCCAGCAGCTTCTGGGCAGGTTCCACTGAAGCTTTCTTT.

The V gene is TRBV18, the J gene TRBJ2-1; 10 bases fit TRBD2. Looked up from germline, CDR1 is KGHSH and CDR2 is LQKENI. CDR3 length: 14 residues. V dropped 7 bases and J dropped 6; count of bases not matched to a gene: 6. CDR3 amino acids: CASWTSGTLNEQFF. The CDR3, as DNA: TGTGCCAGCTGGACTAGCGGAACTCTCAATGAGCAGTTCTTC.

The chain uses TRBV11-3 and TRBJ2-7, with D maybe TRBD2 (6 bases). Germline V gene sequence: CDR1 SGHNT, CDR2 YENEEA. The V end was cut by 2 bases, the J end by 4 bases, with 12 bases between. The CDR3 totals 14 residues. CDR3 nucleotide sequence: TGTGCCAGCAGCTTATCCAGTCGGGGGTACGAGCAGTACTTC. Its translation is CASSLSSRGYEQYF.

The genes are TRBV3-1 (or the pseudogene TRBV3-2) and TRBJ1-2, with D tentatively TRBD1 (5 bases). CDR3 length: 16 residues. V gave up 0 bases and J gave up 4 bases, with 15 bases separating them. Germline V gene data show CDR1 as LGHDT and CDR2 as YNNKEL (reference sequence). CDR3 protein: CASSQDRQGGSYGYTF. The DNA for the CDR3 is TGTGCCAGCAGCCAAGATCGCCAGGGTGGGTCCTATGGCTACACCTTC.

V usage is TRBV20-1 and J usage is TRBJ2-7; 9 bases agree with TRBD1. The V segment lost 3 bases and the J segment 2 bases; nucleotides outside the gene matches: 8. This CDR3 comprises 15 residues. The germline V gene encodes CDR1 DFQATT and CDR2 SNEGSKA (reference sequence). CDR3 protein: CSASDRTGVPYEQYF. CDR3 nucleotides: TGCAGTGCTAGTGACCGGACAGGGGTTCCCTACGAGCAGTACTTC.